This paragraph covers one T cell receptor (beta chain) sequence. Its antigen is not yet known. No much larger clone exists at a distance of one base, and base qualities are not known. The junction carries 13 bases between V and J, which are trimmed by 7 bases and 9 bases respectively. The CDR3 has 13 amino acids, counting the end cysteine and phenylalanine. The retained sequence is limited to the CDR3, 39 bases, with the frame set at the first base. In the germline V gene, CDR1 corresponds to SGHTA and CDR2 to FQGNSA. The source of the sample is a study of T cell repertoires in ileal Crohn's disease (dated by TCRdb to about 2019). Study-wide context: The median duration of disease was 6 to 10 years, and at the time of surgery approximately 33% of patients were active smokers. TCR repertoire analysis was performed in a few dozen Crohn's disease patients drawn from a prospective multicentre cohort. The study was conducted in parallel with a multicentre cohort that was designed to identify predictors of early endoscopic recurrence following ileocolonic resection. A Rutgeerts score above i0 was used to define endoscopic postoperative recurrence. A total of around 150 mucosal samples from roughly 60 patients were sequenced, collected from several sites on the surgical specimen as well as at postoperative endoscopy. Surgery was performed for a complication in all patients, with stricturing disease in roughly 61% and penetrating disease in roughly 40%. M6 samples consisted of neoterminal ileum biopsies collected during postoperative colonoscopy. About half of the patients received postoperative therapy: roughly 10 received thiopurines and roughly 19 received anti-TNF agents. General study outcomes and caveats: Compared with CD4 T cells, sorted CD8 T cells held more high-frequency clones, which suggests that the mucosal expansions were mostly CD8. Postoperative endoscopy timing varied within the first year after surgery, with a median delay of about 7.3 months. Endoscopic recurrence was linked to a higher percentage of high-frequency clones at surgery, and recurrence occurred in every patient whose clonality exceeded 26.8% (18/57). A significantly higher proportion of clonal expansions was observed in active smokers at surgery than in non-smokers (25.9% vs 17.9%, p=0.02). Only a subgroup of patients, of unstated size, had their mucosal CD4 and CD8 T cells sorted and sequenced.

Roughly 500 nanograms of biopsy DNA per sample were submitted for commercial TCRB immunosequencing. A two-step, amplification bias-controlled multiplex PCR was used by Adaptive Biotechnology to amplify CDR3 regions from genomic DNA. The first PCR used primers for every V and J gene segment; the second PCR added barcodes and Illumina adapters. CDR3 libraries were sequenced using an Illumina instrument. As for the authors' bioinformatics: Analysis combined the vendor-provided pipelines with custom analysis of raw data in R/Bioconductor under R version 3.3.0. Clonality, which ranges from 0 to 1, was calculated as the inverse of the normalised Shannon entropy across all productive clones. High-frequency clones were defined as the repertoire share of the top 100 clones, retaining only clones passing a 95% confidence test. Repertoire diversity was measured with the Simpson index, and overlap between samples was measured with the Morisita-Horn index. Entries here come from immuneACCESS through TCRdb and include only in-frame sequences with V and J called. Some clones fail to appear in such tables; in the studies checked, an unresolved V gene covers under half of the shortfall, and the cause of the remainder is unknown. V and J calls and clone size are given by that table; D and trimming were obtained from the DNA. Present in this sample are about 13,000 clones, more than 60% of which were seen just once. Of the sample, roughly 8.7% falls within the top ten clones.

The time point label, as the study defines it: neoterminal ileum biopsy at postoperative endoscopy, about 6 months after surgery. Adults with ileal or ileocolonic Crohn's disease and an indication for ileocolonic resection were eligible for inclusion. Whole ileal mucosal biopsies were stored frozen at -80°C before DNA extraction. Genomic DNA was extracted from frozen whole biopsies using a TRizol-based method and was quantified with a NanoDrop 2000 spectrophotometer. The sequence derives from an adult with Crohn's disease. The chain is made from TRBV7-2 and TRBJ1-6, and perhaps TRBD1 as D gene, on 5 matching bases. Input material: ileal tissue. The nucleotide sequence is given as TGTGCCAGCACCCCAGGGATCGGTTCACCCCTCCACTTT. This translates into CASTPGIGSPLHF.